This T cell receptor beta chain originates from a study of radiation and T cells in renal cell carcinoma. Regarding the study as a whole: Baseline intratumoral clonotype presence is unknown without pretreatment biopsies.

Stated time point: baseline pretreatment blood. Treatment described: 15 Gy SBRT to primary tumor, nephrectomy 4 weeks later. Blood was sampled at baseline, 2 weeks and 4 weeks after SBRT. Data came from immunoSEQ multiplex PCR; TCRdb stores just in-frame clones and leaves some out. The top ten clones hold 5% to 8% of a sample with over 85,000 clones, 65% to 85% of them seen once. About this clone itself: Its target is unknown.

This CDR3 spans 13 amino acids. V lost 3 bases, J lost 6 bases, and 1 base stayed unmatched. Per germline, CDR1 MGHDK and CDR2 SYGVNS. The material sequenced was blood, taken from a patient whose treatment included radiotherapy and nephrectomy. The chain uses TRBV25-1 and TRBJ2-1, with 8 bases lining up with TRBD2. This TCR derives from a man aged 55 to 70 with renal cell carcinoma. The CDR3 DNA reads TGTGCCAGCAGTGAGGGACTAGTCAATGAGCAGTTCTTC. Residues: CASSEGLVNEQFF.